This T cell receptor (beta chain) originates from a study of blood T cell repertoires in COVID-19. Overall study: PBMCs, B-cell-depleted T cells, or T cells provided the cDNA or gDNA that made up the material.

The protocol was immunoSEQ multiplex PCR, while the TCRdb copy is restricted to in-frame clones and leaves out a portion. The data show about 15,000 clones, 85% to 90% seen once. CDR3 size: 15 residues. Trimming left V 7 bases short and J 4 bases short, with 19 bases between. CDR1 is MDHEN, CDR2 SYDVKM, per germline. The origin of this receptor is a woman in her sixties or seventies in a cohort sampled during active or convalescent COVID-19. Source material: peripheral blood. This sequence joins TRBV28 and TRBJ1-2; possibly TRBD1 for D (6 bases). This chain's CDR3 is CASTRAGGRGYGYTF. The CDR3 DNA is TGTGCCAGCACCAGGGCCGGGGGGCGCGGCTATGGCTACACCTTC.